This TCR beta chain was found in a study of T cell repertoires in cytomegalovirus infection. The CDR3 loop spans 15 amino acids. Germline V gene sequence: CDR1 LNHDA, CDR2 SQIVND (reference sequence). The V gene lost 4 bases and the J gene lost 5 bases, with 15 bases spanning the gap. One entry per CDR3 protein, called by TCRdb with MiXCR from the reads. The sample has about 490,000 distinct CDR3 sequences; approximately 25% are singletons. The clonotype comes from a human donor in good health (CMV status not recorded). Some clones in this sample may be carry-over from other donors' samples. This chain joins TRBV19 and TRBJ1-5; D possibly corresponds to TRBD1 (6 bases). Sequencing was done on a sample of PBMCs. CDR3 region: CASSRGHRAYQPQHF. The CDR3 region has the DNA TGTGCCAGTAGTAGGGGTCACAGGGCTTATCAGCCCCAGCATTTT.